This T cell receptor gamma chain was identified in a study of γδ T cells in repeated Plasmodium falciparum infection. Looking at the study overall: The natural-infection arm compared Malian children under seasonal malaria with matched Australian children. Overall study findings and caveats: Vgamma9/Vdelta2+ T cells showed a stable polyclonal repertoire with shared TCRgamma sequences. Malian children's Vdelta2-negative repertoires appeared more expanded and less diverse than Australians'.

TRG and TRD sequences were obtained from every sorted gammadelta sample. TCRdb fed the multiplex PCR reads into CATT to redo clone calling. The sample lists approximately 32,000 gamma-chain clones, approximately 1.5% occurring once. Concerning this clone: No antigen is known for it. A read error likely explains why the TCRdb protein, taken from a much larger clone, differs from this DNA's translation at residue 4; the protein shown is translated from the DNA. Other DNA sequences in this specimen translate into the identical CDR3.

This CDR3 is built from 18 residues. Per germline, CDR1 GITISATS and CDR2 ISYDGTV (reference sequence). Vgamma9/Vdelta2+ and Vdelta2-negative gammadelta T cells were flow-sorted from PBMC for bulk sequencing. This TCR came from a pool of human donors (malaria-infected and uninfected, not separated). The specimen sequenced was gamma-delta T cells from blood. The chain recombines TRGV9 with TRGJP. The J gene, left out of TCRdb, was set here by checking the DNA against germline. The CDR3 DNA reads TGTGCCTTGAGGGAGGCCCAAAGTATAAGGTTGGGCAAAAAAATCAAGGTATTT. It yields the protein CALREAQSIRLGKKIKVF.